These 24 T cell receptor beta chains share one sample of origin, sequenced in a study of CD8+ T cells in alopecia areata. It was cDNA, reverse transcribed from extracted RNA, that served as the sequencing template. Assay used: immunoSEQ multiplex PCR; TCRdb lists only in-frame clones, some missing. The sample lists 270,000 or so clones, roughly 60% occurring once. Treatment noted: oral pan-JAK inhibitor, 5-10 mg twice daily. The source material was CD4+ T cells sorted from blood, sampled at week 24, from a patient treated with tofacitinib. These receptors were taken from a human donor with alopecia areata.

V gene TRBV30 combines with J gene TRBJ1-4; D remains unclear. CDR3 length: 13 amino acids. Germline values: CDR1 GTSNPN, CDR2 SVGIG (reference sequence). V lost 3 bases to trimming and J lost 7 bases, with 12 bases between them. The CDR3: CAWSVRPGEKLFF. CDR3 bases: TGTGCCTGGAGCGTCAGACCAGGTGAAAAACTGTTTTTT. The full variable domain, its missing parts supplied by reference TRBV30 and TRBJ1-4, is SQTIHQWPATLVQPVGSPLSLECTVEGTSNPNLYWYRQAAGRGLQLLFYSVGIGQISSEVPQNLSASRPQDRQFILSSKKLLLSDSGFYLCAWSVRPGEKLFFGSGTQLSVL.

The V call is TRBV28, the J call TRBJ1-2; D remains ambiguous. V lost 2 bases and J 2 bases, leaving 6 bases between the germline ends. Germline CDR1 MDHEN, CDR2 SYDVKM. The CDR3 is made up of 13 amino acids. The CDR3 DNA is TGTGCCAGCAGTTTAAGTCGAAACTATGGCTACACCTTC. It codes for CASSLSRNYGYTF.

The rearrangement joins TRBV30 to TRBJ1-2, with D uncertain. Germline assignment: CDR1 GTSNPN and CDR2 SVGIG (reference sequence). V lost 4 bases and J lost 8, with 17 bases in between. The CDR3 is 13 residues long. The CDR3 bases are TGTGCCTGGAACGGGAGGAAGGGTCAAGGCTACACCTTC. The encoded protein is CAWNGRKGQGYTF.

This clone was found once. The chain employs TRBV29-1 and TRBJ1-1; 7 bases fit TRBD1. CDR3 length: 12 amino acids. The junction had 6 bases not matched to a gene; V was cut back by 7 bases and J by 4 bases. CDR1 and CDR2 from the germline V gene are SQVTM and ANQGSEA. The CDR3 DNA sequence: TGCAGCGCACAGGGGATGGGCACTGAAGCTTTCTTT. It codes for CSAQGMGTEAFF.

This clone was observed a handful of times. The chain employs TRBV10-3 and TRBJ1-5, with D maybe TRBD1 (6 bases). The V gene's germline CDR1 is ENHRY and CDR2 SYGVKD. The CDR3 is made up of 13 amino acids. Trimming left V 4 bases short and J 4 bases short, with 8 bases between. The CDR3 coding sequence is TGTGCCATCAGTGCCACAGGGAATCAGCCCCAGCATTTT. This encodes CAISATGNQPQHF.

The chain uses TRBV19 and TRBJ1-2; maybe TRBD1 (5 bases). The CDR3 has 15 amino acids. Germline assignment: CDR1 LNHDA and CDR2 SQIVND (reference sequence). V was shortened by 1 base and J by 3 bases, with 12 bases between the two germline ends. In DNA, the CDR3 is TGTGCCAGTAGTATAGCCCGAGGGGCGGACTATGGCTACACCTTC. Its protein is CASSIARGADYGYTF.

This chain connects TRBV30 to TRBJ1-4; D might be TRBD1 (6 bases). Germline CDR1 GTSNPN, CDR2 SVGIG (reference sequence). V was pared by 0 bases and J by 7 bases, with 12 bases between. The CDR3 covers 14 residues. CDR3 in amino acids: CAWSVPRGGEKLFF. The DNA of the CDR3 is TGTGCCTGGAGTGTTCCCAGGGGAGGTGAAAAACTGTTTTTT.

This chain connects TRBV29-1 to TRBJ2-7, with D uncertain. Germline CDR1 SQVTM, CDR2 ANQGSEA. This CDR3 is 15 amino acids long. V shed 0 bases and J shed 4 bases, with 16 bases lying between them. In DNA, the CDR3 is TGCAGCGTTGAAGATCGAGCCAGGAGCCCGTACGAGCAGTACTTC. Residues: CSVEDRARSPYEQYF.

The chain is built from TRBV25-1 and TRBJ1-1; D might be TRBD1 (5 bases). The V and J ends lost 7 bases and 4 bases respectively, with 16 bases between them. The CDR3 extends over 14 amino acids. The germline V gene encodes CDR1 MGHDK and CDR2 SYGVNS. The CDR3 DNA is TGTGCCAGCACCCCCGGGAGGGGCGGCACTGAAGCTTTCTTT. It translates to CASTPGRGGTEAFF.

This sequence joins TRBV7-9 and TRBJ1-6; D gene ambiguous. The CDR3 is 17 residues long. Germline V lookup: CDR1 SEHNR, CDR2 FQNEAQ (reference sequence). V gave up 5 bases and J gave up 10 bases, with 24 bases separating them. In nucleotides, the CDR3 is TGTGCCAGCAGCGAAAATCTATCGGGGTCGACTGACTCACCCCTCCACTTT. This codes for CASSENLSGSTDSPLHF. Drawing the rest from reference TRBV7-9 and TRBJ1-6, the complete variable domain is DTGVSQNPRHKITKRGQNVTFRCDPISEHNRLYWYRQTLGQGPEFLTYFQNEAQLEKSRLLSDRFSAERPKGSFSTLEIQRTEQGDSAMYLCASSENLSGSTDSPLHFGNGTRLTVT.

The V gene is TRBV7-9, the J gene TRBJ1-2, with D maybe TRBD1 (5 bases). V gave up 6 bases and J gave up 4 bases, with 12 bases separating them. The CDR3 has 13 amino acids. Germline values: CDR1 SEHNR, CDR2 FQNEAQ (reference sequence). DNA for the CDR3: TGTGCCAGCAGTCCCGACAGCCGCTATGGCTACACCTTC. Encoded protein: CASSPDSRYGYTF.

The V and J genes are TRBV29-1 and TRBJ2-3; 7 bases align to TRBD1. Germline V CDR1 and CDR2: SQVTM, ANQGSEA. The CDR3 runs 14 residues. V lost 6 bases and J lost 6; bases outside the gene matches: 12. CDR3 sequence: CSVDEGGLGDTQYF. DNA of the CDR3: TGCAGCGTGGATGAAGGGGGCCTAGGGGATACGCAGTATTTT.

There are a few counts of this clone. One junction end disagrees with the germline gene, perhaps due to a read error. The chain couples TRBV15 to TRBJ1-2; unclear D gene. The CDR3 length is 14 residues. Looked up from germline, CDR1 is LNHNV and CDR2 is YYDKDF (reference sequence). The CDR3 DNA follows: TGTGCCACCAGCGGAGACCGGGATGTCTATGGCTACACCTTC. It yields the protein CATSGDRDVYGYTF.

This clone has a handful of counts. V usage is TRBV5-4 and J usage is TRBJ1-3; D remains unclear. V was cut by 3 bases and J by 0 bases, with 10 bases left in between. The CDR3 has 15 residues. CDR1 and CDR2 from the germline V gene are SGHNT and YYREEE (reference sequence). For the CDR3, the DNA is TGTGCCAGCAGCTCGGAACAGAACTCTGGAAACACCATATATTTT. Translation: CASSSEQNSGNTIYF.

On this clone itself: This same CDR3 is encoded by further DNA sequences in the sample. The chain carries TRBV30 and TRBJ1-6; 7 bases match TRBD1. The germline gives CDR1 GTSNPN, CDR2 SVGIG (reference sequence). The ends lost 0 bases at V and 10 bases at J; junction bases unmatched: 3. This CDR3 has 13 residues. CDR3 DNA: TGTGCCTGGAGTGTCAGGGGGGACTCACCCCTCCACTTT. Its translation: CAWSVRGDSPLHF.

The V and J genes are TRBV5-6 and TRBJ2-1; 10 bases line up with TRBD2. Per the germline V gene, CDR1 is SGHDT and CDR2 is YYEEEE. This CDR3 contains 12 residues. Unmatched junction bases numbered 1, after V lost 0 bases and J lost 13 bases. DNA of the CDR3: TGTGCCAGCAGCTTGGAGCGGGGGGGCCAGTTCTTC. Protein sequence: CASSLERGGQFF.

V and J are TRBV30 and TRBJ1-4; unclear D gene. There are 14 residues in the CDR3. Trimming cost V 3 bases and J 9 bases, with 17 bases left between them. Germline-derived CDR1 and CDR2 are GTSNPN and SVGIG (reference sequence). CDR3 sequence reads: CAWSEGASGKKLFF. The CDR3 coding sequence is TGTGCCTGGAGCGAGGGAGCTTCGGGCAAAAAACTGTTTTTT.

A few counts support this clone. The V and J genes are TRBV2 and TRBJ1-6; unclear D gene. Germline V gives CDR1 SNHLY, CDR2 FYNNEI. The ends were cut back, 7 bases at V and 7 bases at J, with 11 bases in the middle. This CDR3 has 13 residues. CDR3 sequence reads: CASTGRGNSPLHF. The CDR3, as DNA: TGTGCCAGCACCGGACGGGGAAATTCACCCCTCCACTTT.

This clone was picked up a small number of times. The chain joins TRBV9 to TRBJ2-1, with 10 bases that match TRBD2. The CDR3 runs to 16 residues. The V gene end was trimmed by 2 bases and the J gene end by 4 bases; junction bases not matched to a gene: 6. Looked up from germline, CDR1 is SGDLS and CDR2 is YYNGEE. The CDR3 bases are TGTGCCAGCAGCGTGGGGCCTAGCGGGGGTTACAATGAGCAGTTCTTC. This encodes CASSVGPSGGYNEQFF.

The count of this clone is one. V and J are TRBV10-3 and TRBJ1-6; no clear D. Germline values: CDR1 ENHRY, CDR2 SYGVKD. The germline V and J ends were trimmed by 6 bases and 9 bases, with 15 bases remaining between them. This CDR3 region has 14 residues. The CDR3 is CAIRADGTSSPLHF. CDR3 sequence (DNA): TGTGCCATCAGAGCCGACGGTACAAGTTCACCCCTCCACTTT.

This clone occurred once. J is TRBJ1-2 and V is TRBV6-5; D is unclear. The germline gives CDR1 MNHEY, CDR2 SVGAGI. The CDR3 loop spans 12 amino acids. Deletions cut 5 bases from V and 8 bases from J, with 12 bases between. The CDR3 sequence is CASSPRGDGYTF. The DNA for the CDR3 is TGTGCCAGCAGTCCGCGAGGCGACGGCTACACCTTC.

This clone was detected only a few times. J is TRBJ2-7 and V is TRBV23-1; D is possibly TRBD2 (7 bases). TRBV23-1 is assigned to the ORF class and has an uncertain function. The CDR3 runs to 11 residues. V was trimmed by 6 bases and J by 13 bases, leaving 16 bases between them. CDR3 amino acids: CASRPPGGLYF. CDR3 DNA: TGCGCCAGCAGGCCCCCGGGGGGCCTCTACTTC.

This clone was counted only a few times. The chain recombines TRBV4-2 with TRBJ1-2; 7 positions agree with TRBD1. CDR3 size: 16 residues. J was trimmed by 0 bases and V by 1 base; bases with no gene match: 5. CDR1 and CDR2 (germline): LGHNA, YNFKEQ. In DNA form, the CDR3 reads TGTGCCAGCAGCCAAGGACAGGGCGAAGCTAACTATGGCTACACCTTC. Translated, it gives CASSQGQGEANYGYTF.

The chain joins TRBV29-1 to TRBJ2-7, with TRBD2 identical over 7 bases. Germline CDR1 reads SQVTM; CDR2 reads ANQGSEA. V shed 6 bases, J shed 3 bases, and the junction held 8 bases outside the gene matches. This CDR3 contains 13 residues. The DNA for the CDR3 is TGCAGCGTACCGGGACGGGGGGACTACGAGCAGTACTTC. It encodes CSVPGRGDYEQYF.